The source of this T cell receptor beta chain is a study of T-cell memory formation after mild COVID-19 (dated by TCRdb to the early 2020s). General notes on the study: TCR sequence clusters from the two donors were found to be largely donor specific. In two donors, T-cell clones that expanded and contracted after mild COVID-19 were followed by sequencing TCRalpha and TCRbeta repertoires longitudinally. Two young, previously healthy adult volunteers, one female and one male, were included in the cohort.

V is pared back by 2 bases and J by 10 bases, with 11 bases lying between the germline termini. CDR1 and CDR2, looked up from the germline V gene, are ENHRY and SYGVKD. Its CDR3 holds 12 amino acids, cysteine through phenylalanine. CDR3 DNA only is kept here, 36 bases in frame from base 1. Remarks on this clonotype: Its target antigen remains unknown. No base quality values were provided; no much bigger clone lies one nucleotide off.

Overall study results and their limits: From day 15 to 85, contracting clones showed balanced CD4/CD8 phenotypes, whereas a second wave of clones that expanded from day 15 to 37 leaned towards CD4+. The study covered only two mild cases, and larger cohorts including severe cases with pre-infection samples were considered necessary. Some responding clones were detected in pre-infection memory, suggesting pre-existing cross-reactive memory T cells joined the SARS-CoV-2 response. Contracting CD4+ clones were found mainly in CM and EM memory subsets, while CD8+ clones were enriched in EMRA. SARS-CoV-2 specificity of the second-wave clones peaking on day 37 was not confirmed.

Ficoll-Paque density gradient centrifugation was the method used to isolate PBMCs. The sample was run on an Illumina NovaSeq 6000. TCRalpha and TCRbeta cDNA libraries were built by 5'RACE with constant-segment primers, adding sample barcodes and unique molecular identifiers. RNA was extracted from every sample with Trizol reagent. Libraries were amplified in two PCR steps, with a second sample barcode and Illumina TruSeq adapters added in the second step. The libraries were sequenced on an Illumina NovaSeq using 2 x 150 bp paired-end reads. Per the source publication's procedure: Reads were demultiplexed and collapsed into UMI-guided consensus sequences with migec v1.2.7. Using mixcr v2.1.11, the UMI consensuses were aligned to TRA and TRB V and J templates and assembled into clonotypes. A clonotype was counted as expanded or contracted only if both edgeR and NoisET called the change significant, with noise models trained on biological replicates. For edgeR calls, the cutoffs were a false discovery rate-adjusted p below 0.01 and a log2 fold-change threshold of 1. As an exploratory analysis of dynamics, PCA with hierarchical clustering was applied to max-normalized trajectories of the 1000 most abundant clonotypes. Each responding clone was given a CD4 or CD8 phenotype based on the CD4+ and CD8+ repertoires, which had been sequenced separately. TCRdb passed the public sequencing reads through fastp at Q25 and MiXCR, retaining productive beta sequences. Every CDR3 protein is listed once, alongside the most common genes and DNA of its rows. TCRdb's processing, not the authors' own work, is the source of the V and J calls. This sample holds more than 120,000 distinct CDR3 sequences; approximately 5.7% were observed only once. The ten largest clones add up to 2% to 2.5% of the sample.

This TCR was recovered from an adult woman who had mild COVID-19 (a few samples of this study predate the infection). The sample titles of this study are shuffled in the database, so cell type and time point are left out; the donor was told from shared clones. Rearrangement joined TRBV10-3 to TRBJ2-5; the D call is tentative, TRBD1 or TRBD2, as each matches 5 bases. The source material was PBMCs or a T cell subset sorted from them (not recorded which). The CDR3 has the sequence CAISEQGEVQYF. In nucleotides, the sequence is TGTGCCATCAGTGAGCAGGGAGAGGTCCAGTACTTC.